The 6 T cell receptor beta chains below were found in one sample sequenced in a study of early T cells in non-severe SARS-CoV-2 infection. From the 5' RACE reads, TCRdb called clonotypes with MiXCR, one entry per CDR3 protein. The profile shows tens of thousands of distinct CDR3 sequences, 5% of them singletons. Source material: whole blood. These receptors were obtained from an adult who was a healthcare worker with PCR-confirmed SARS-CoV-2 infection or an uninfected control (not recorded which).

This clonotype was observed many times. The chain is built from TRBV18 and TRBJ2-7, with 9 bases lining up with TRBD2. The germline V gene has CDR1 KGHSH and CDR2 LQKENI. The V and J ends lost 3 bases and 0 bases, in that order; junction bases with no gene match: 6. This CDR3 spans 16 amino acids. The CDR3 is CASSPRLAGPSYEQYF. The CDR3 bases are TGTGCCAGCTCACCGCGGCTAGCGGGGCCCTCCTACGAGCAGTACTTC.

This chain links TRBV27 with TRBJ1-5; D not resolved. The CDR3 sequence is 16 residues long. Trimming shortened V by 5 bases and J by 0 bases, and 14 bases separated the two germline ends. Per the germline V gene, CDR1 is MNHEY and CDR2 is SMNVEV (reference sequence). CDR3 amino acids: CASSNRQASSNQPQHF. CDR3 DNA: TGTGCCAGCAGTAACCGTCAGGCGTCTAGCAATCAGCCCCAGCATTTT.

This clonotype was recorded many times. The chain carries TRBV10-3 and TRBJ2-5, with no clear D. Germline lookup yields CDR1 ENHRY and CDR2 SYGVKD. The CDR3 length is 13 residues. The ends were cut back, 5 bases at V and 0 bases at J, with 7 bases in the middle. CDR3 loop: CAISLSHQETQYF. In DNA, the CDR3 is TGTGCCATCAGTCTCAGCCACCAAGAGACCCAGTACTTC.

For this clonotype: This sequence may be a read error, since a much larger clone differs from it by one base. The chain joins TRBV10-3 to TRBJ2-2, with unresolved D. The germline CDR1 and CDR2 sequences are ENHRY and SYGVKD. This CDR3 has 13 residues. Trimming pared 8 bases from V and 4 bases from J, leaving 11 bases between. The CDR3: CAIGLSPTGELFF. The CDR3 nucleotides are TGTGCCATCGGTTTAAGTCCCACCGGGGAGCTGTTTTTT.

This clonotype appeared many times. In nucleotides, the CDR3 is TGTGCCAGCAGCTTACAGGCAGATAATTCACCCCTCCACTTT. Translation: CASSLQADNSPLHF. The V and J genes are TRBV7-9 and TRBJ1-6; the D is unclear. This CDR3 is built from 14 residues. V was clipped by 2 bases and J by 5 bases, with 7 bases between them. Per the germline V gene, CDR1 is SEHNR and CDR2 is FQNEAQ (reference sequence).

In this sample, this clonotype turned up many times. This sequence joins TRBV6-5 and TRBJ1-2; a weak D match, TRBD1 (5 bases). The CDR3 extends over 14 amino acids. The germline V gene has CDR1 MNHEY and CDR2 SVGAGI. Trimming removed 6 bases from V and 6 bases from J, with 17 bases in between. This chain's CDR3 is CASRAPGGGDGYTF. The CDR3 coding sequence is TGTGCCAGCAGGGCCCCCGGAGGAGGGGATGGCTACACCTTC.